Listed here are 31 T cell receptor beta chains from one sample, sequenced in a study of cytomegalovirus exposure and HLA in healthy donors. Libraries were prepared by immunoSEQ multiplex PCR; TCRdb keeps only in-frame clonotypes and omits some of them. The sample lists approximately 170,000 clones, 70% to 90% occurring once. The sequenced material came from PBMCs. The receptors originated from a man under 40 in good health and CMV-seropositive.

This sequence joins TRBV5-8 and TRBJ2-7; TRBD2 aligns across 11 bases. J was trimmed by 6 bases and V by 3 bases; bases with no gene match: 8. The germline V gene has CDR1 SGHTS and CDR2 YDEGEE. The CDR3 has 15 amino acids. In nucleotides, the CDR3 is TGTGCCAGCAGCTGGTTAGCGGGGGGGGCCAGCGAGCAGTACTTC. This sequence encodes CASSWLAGGASEQYF.

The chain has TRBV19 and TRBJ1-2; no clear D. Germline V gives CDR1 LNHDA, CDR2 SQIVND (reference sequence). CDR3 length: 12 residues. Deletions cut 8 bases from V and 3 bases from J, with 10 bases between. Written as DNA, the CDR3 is TGTGCCAGTCGATTCGGGGACTATGGCTACACCTTC. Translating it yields CASRFGDYGYTF.

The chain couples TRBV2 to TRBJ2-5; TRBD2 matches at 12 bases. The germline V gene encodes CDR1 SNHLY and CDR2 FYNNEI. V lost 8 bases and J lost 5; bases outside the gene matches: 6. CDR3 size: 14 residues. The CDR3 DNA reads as TGTGCCAGCGGCTTCGGACTAGCGGGGGAGACCCAGTACTTC. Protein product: CASGFGLAGETQYF.

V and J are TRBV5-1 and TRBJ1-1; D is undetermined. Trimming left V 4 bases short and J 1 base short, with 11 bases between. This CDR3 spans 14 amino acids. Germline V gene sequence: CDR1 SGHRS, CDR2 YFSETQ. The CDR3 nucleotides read TGCGCCAGCAGCCGGGAAATAGGGAACACTGAAGCTTTCTTT. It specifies CASSREIGNTEAFF.

The CDR3 protein is CASSLVWDSYTEAFF. CDR3 coding DNA: TGCGCCAGCAGCTTGGTTTGGGACAGCTACACTGAAGCTTTCTTT. The chain joins TRBV5-1 to TRBJ1-1; 7 bases are a match to TRBD1. The CDR3 is 15 residues long. Looked up from germline, CDR1 is SGHRS and CDR2 is YFSETQ. Losses at the gene ends were 0 bases for V and 3 bases for J; bases not matched to a gene: 5.

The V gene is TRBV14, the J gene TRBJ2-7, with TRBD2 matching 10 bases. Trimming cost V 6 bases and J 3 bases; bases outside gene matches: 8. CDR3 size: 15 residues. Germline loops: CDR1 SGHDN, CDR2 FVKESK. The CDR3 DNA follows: TGTGCCAGCAGTTGGCTAGCGGGGGAGCTCTACGAGCAGTACTTC. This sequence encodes CASSWLAGELYEQYF.

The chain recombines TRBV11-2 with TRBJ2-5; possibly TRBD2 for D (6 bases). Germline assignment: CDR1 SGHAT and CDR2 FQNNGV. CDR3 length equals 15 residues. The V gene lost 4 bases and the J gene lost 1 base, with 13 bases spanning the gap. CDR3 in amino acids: CASSSHGGVQETQYF. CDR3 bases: TGTGCCAGCAGCTCTCACGGGGGAGTCCAAGAGACCCAGTACTTC.

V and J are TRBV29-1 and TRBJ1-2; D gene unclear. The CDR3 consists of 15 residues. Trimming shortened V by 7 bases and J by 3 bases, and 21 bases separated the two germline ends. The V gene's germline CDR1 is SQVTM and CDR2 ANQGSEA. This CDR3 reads CSAAPQGVGDYGYTF. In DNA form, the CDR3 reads TGCAGCGCCGCCCCGCAAGGCGTCGGGGACTATGGCTACACCTTC. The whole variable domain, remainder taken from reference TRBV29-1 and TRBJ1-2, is SAVISQKPSRDICQRGTSLTIQCQVDSQVTMMFWYRQQPGQSLTLIATANQGSEATYESGFVIDKFPISRPNLTFSTLTVSNMSPEDSSIYLCSAAPQGVGDYGYTFGSGTRLTVV.

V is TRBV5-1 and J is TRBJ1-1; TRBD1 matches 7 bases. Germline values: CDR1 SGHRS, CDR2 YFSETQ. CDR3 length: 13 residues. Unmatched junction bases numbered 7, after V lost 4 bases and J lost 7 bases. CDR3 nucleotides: TGCGCCAGCAGCCATGCGAGGACAGGTGAAGCTTTCTTT. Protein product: CASSHARTGEAFF.

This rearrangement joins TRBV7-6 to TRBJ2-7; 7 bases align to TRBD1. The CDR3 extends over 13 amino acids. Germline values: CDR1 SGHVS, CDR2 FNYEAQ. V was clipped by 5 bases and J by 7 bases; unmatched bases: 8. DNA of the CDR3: TGTGCCAGCAGCCGACAGGGAGTAGGGGAGCAGTACTTC. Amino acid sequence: CASSRQGVGEQYF.

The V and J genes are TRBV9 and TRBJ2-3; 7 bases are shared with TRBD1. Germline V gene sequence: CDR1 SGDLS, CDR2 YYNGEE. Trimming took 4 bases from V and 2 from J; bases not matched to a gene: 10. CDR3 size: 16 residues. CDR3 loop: CASSPQRGRPTDTQYF. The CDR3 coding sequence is TGTGCCAGCAGCCCGCAAAGGGGGCGTCCCACAGATACGCAGTATTTT.

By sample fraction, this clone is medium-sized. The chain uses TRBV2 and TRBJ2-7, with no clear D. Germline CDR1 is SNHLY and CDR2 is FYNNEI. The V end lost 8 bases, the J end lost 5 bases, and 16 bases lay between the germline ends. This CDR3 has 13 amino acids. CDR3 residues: CASDHPWSNEQYF. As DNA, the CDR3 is TGTGCCAGCGACCACCCCTGGAGTAACGAGCAGTACTTC.

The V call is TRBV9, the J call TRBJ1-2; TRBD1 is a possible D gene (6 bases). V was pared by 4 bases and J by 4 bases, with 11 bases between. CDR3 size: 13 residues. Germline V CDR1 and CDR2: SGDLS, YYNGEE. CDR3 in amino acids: CASSPDRIYGYTF. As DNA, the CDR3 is TGTGCCAGCAGCCCTGACAGGATCTATGGCTACACCTTC.

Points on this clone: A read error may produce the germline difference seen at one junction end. In nucleotides, the CDR3 is TGTGCCAGCACCTTACAGGGGGCGAGGTCCTACAATGAGCAGTTCTTC. Protein: CASTLQGARSYNEQFF. The rearrangement uses TRBV7-2 and TRBJ2-1, with TRBD1 identical over 9 bases. Germline lookup yields CDR1 SGHTA and CDR2 FQGNSA. The CDR3 totals 16 residues.

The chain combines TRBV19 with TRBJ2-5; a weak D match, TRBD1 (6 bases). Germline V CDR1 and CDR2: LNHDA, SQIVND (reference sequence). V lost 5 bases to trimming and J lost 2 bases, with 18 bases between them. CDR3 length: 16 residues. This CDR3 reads CASSPIRGYGQETQYF. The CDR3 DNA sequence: TGTGCCAGTAGTCCCATCAGGGGCTACGGTCAAGAGACCCAGTACTTC.

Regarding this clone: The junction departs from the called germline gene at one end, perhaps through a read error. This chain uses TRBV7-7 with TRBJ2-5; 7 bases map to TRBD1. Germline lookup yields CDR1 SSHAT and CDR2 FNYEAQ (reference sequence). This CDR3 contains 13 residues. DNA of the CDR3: TGTGCTAGCAGCTCGGGACAGCAAAAGACCCAGTACTTC. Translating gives CASSSGQQKTQYF.

The CDR3 spells CASKGQKNTGELFF. For the CDR3, the DNA is TGTGCCAGTAAAGGACAGAAGAACACCGGGGAGCTGTTTTTT. The gene calls are TRBV19 and TRBJ2-2; D may be TRBD1 (6 bases). Germline V gene lookup returns CDR1 LNHDA and CDR2 SQIVND (reference sequence). The CDR3 consists of 14 residues. The V end lost 7 bases, the J end lost 1 base, and 10 bases lay between the germline ends.

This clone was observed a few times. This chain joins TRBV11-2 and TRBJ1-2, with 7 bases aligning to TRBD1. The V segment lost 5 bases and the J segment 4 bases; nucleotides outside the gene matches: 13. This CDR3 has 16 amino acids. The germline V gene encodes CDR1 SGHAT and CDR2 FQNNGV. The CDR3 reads CASSASGTVFSYGYTF. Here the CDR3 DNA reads TGTGCCAGCAGCGCCAGTGGGACAGTATTTAGCTATGGCTACACCTTC.

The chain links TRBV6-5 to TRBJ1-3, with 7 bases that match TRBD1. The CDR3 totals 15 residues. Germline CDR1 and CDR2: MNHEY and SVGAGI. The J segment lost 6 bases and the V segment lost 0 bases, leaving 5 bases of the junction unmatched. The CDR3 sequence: CASSYSQDRINTIYF. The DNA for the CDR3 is TGTGCCAGCAGTTACTCTCAGGACAGGATAAACACCATATATTTT.

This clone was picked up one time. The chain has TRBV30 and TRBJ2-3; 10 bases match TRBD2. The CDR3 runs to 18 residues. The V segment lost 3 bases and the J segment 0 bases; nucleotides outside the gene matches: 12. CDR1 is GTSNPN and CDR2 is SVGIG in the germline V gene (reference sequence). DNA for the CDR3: TGTGCCTGGAGGACCATCTGGACTAGCGGAACTAGCACAGATACGCAGTATTTT. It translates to CAWRTIWTSGTSTDTQYF.

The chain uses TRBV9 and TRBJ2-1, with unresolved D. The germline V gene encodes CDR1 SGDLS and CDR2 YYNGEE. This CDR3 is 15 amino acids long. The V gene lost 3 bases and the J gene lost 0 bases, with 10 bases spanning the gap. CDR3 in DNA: TGTGCCAGCAGCGATGATTCGAGCTCCTACAATGAGCAGTTCTTC. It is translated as CASSDDSSSYNEQFF.

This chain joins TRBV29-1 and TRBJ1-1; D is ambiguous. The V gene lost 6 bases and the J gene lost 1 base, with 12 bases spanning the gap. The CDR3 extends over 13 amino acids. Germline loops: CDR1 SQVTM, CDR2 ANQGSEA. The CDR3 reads CSVARRGNTEAFF. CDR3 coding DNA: TGCAGCGTCGCTCGCCGGGGGAACACTGAAGCTTTCTTT.

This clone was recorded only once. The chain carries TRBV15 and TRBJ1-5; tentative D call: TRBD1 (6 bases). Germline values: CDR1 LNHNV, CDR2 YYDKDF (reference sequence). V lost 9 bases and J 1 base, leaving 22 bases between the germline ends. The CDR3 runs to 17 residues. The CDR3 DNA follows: TGTGCCACGGACGGGCCCTCAGGGGTTTCAAGCAATCAGCCCCAGCATTTT. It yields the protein CATDGPSGVSSNQPQHF.

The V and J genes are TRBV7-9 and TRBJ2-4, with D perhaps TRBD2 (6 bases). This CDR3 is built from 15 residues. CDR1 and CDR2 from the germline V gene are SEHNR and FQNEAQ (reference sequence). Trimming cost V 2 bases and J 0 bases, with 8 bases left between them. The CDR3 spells CASSLMGLAKNIQYF. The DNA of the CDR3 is TGTGCCAGCAGCTTAATGGGACTAGCCAAAAACATTCAGTACTTC.

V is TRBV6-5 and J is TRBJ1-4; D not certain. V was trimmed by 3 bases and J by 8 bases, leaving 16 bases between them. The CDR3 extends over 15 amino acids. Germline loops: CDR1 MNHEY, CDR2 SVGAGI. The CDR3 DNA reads TGTGCCAGCAGTTATCAGTCCTCGCGGATCGAAAAACTGTTTTTT. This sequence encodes CASSYQSSRIEKLFF.

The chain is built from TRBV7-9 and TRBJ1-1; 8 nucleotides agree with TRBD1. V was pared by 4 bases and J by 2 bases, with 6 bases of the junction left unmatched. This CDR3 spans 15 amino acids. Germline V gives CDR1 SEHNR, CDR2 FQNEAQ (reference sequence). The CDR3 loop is CASSSRQGINTEAFF. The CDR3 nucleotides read TGTGCCAGCAGCTCCCGACAGGGGATAAACACTGAAGCTTTCTTT.

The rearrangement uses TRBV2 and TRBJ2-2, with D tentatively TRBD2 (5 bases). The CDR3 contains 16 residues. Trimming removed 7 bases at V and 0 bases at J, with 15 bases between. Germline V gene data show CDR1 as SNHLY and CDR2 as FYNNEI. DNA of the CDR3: TGTGCCAGCACCAAAACTAGGTTTTCGAACACCGGGGAGCTGTTTTTT. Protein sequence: CASTKTRFSNTGELFF.

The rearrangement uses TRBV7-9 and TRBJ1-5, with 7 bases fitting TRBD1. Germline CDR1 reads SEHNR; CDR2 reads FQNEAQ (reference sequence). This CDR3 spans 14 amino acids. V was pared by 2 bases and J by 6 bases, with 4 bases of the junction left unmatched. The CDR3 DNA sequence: TGTGCCAGCAGCTTAAACAGGGGATCTCAGCCCCAGCATTTT. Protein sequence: CASSLNRGSQPQHF.

CDR3 in amino acids: CASGTDYYGYTF. The CDR3 DNA reads TGTGCCAGTGGGACAGATTACTATGGCTACACCTTC. The chain has TRBV19 and TRBJ1-2, with TRBD1 matching over 7 bases. From germline, CDR1 is LNHDA and CDR2 SQIVND (reference sequence). V shed 8 bases and J 3 bases; nucleotides not matched to a gene: 3. This CDR3 spans 12 amino acids.

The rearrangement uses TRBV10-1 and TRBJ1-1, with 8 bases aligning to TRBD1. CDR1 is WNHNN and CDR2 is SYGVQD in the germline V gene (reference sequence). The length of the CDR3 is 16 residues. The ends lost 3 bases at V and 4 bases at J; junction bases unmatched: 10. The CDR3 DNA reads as TGCGCCAGCAGTGAAACAGGGGGGTTTGGTGGCACTGAAGCTTTCTTT. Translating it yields CASSETGGFGGTEAFF.

CDR3 nucleotides: TGTGCCAGCGGGCGGACAGGGGAGGGGTTGAAGGAAAAACTGTTTTTT. Translating it yields CASGRTGEGLKEKLFF. The gene calls are TRBV9 and TRBJ1-4; 9 nucleotides align to TRBD1. Germline CDR1 is SGDLS and CDR2 is YYNGEE. This CDR3 is 16 amino acids long. Losses at the gene ends were 7 bases for V and 8 bases for J; bases not matched to a gene: 15.